This entry features one TCR beta chain sequence. This specimen comes from a study of blood T cell repertoires in COVID-19. Whole-study context: Samples representing acute and convalescent COVID-19 were sourced from the United States, Italy and Spain.

In the original analysis: Researchers report that nucleated cell counts were estimated from reference gene primer amplification. Using immunoSEQ multiplex PCR, the repertoire was profiled, and TCRdb retains in-frame clones only, with some absent. That table is the source of V, J and clone size, and D and trimming were worked out from the DNA. This table holds some 120,000 clones, less than 90% found once. The V gene end was trimmed by 9 bases and the J gene end by 2 bases; junction bases not matched to a gene: 3. The CDR3 consists of 13 residues. The V gene's germline CDR1 is LNHDA and CDR2 SQIVND (reference sequence).

The TCR was taken from a man aged 30 to 45 with acute or convalescent COVID-19. This chain links TRBV19 with TRBJ2-1, with 8 bases identical to TRBD2. Sequencing was done on a sample of peripheral blood. CDR3 sequence reads: CASNSGAYNEQFF. CDR3 DNA sequence: TGTGCCAGCAATAGCGGGGCCTACAATGAGCAGTTCTTC.